The 20 T cell receptor beta chains below come from one sample, sequenced in a study of T-cell reconstitution after alpha-beta-depleted transplantation in children. Unique molecular identifiers were used to barcode this TCRbeta library. TCRdb reprocessed the PCR reads with MiXCR, giving one entry per CDR3 protein. The data show about 580,000 distinct CDR3 sequences, 20% to 25% seen once. The sample was PBMCs, mostly from graft donor cells, taken 360 days after TCRalphabeta/CD19-depleted stem cell transplant. These receptor sequences come from a boy younger than two who had a stem cell transplant for acute myeloid leukemia, so the T cells may come from the graft donor.

This clonotype has ten or more counts. The DNA of the CDR3 is TGTGCCAGCAGTTTCCACCTGACAGGGGGGGCAACTAATGAAAAACTGTTTTTT. Translation: CASSFHLTGGATNEKLFF. The gene calls are TRBV12-3 or TRBV12-4 and TRBJ1-4; 9 bases map to TRBD1. This CDR3 region has 18 residues. V shed 3 bases and J 0 bases; nucleotides not matched to a gene: 8.

This clonotype has only a few counts. The chain uses TRBV7-3 and TRBJ2-5, with 8 bases that match TRBD1. CDR1 is SGHTA and CDR2 is FQGTGA in the germline V gene. CDR3 length: 15 residues. V lost 3 bases and J lost 4; bases outside the gene matches: 7. CDR3 loop: CASSFRAGGRETQYF. The CDR3 nucleotides read TGTGCCAGCAGCTTCAGGGCAGGGGGCAGAGAGACCCAGTACTTC.

The J gene is TRBJ1-2, the V gene TRBV12-3 or TRBV12-4; TRBD1 aligns across 8 bases. V lost 2 bases to trimming and J lost 12 bases; unmatched junction nucleotides: 5. This CDR3 is built from 12 residues. This chain's CDR3 is CASSLHRGIDTF. The CDR3 DNA is TGTGCCAGCAGTTTACACAGGGGGATCGACACCTTC.

The V call is TRBV11-3, the J call TRBJ2-7; the D is unclear. Trimming stripped 2 bases from V and 6 bases from J, with 17 bases between. This CDR3 spans 15 amino acids. CDR1 is SGHNT and CDR2 is YENEEA in the germline V gene. CDR3 region: CASSLLATPTGEQYF. CDR3 nucleotides: TGTGCCAGCAGCTTATTGGCTACACCGACGGGCGAGCAGTACTTC.

V and J are TRBV5-6 and TRBJ2-3, with 13 bases fitting TRBD2. The J segment lost 2 bases and the V segment lost 3 bases, leaving 12 bases of the junction unmatched. The CDR3 extends over 19 amino acids. Germline-derived CDR1 and CDR2 are SGHDT and YYEEEE. The CDR3 bases are TGTGCCAGCAGCTCGCACATGGGGGGACTAGCGGGAACCACAGATACGCAGTATTTT. This sequence encodes CASSSHMGGLAGTTDTQYF.

The rearrangement joins TRBV7-2 to TRBJ2-3; weak D call: TRBD1 (5 bases). The CDR3 sequence is 15 residues long. Germline lookup yields CDR1 SGHTA and CDR2 FQGNSA. Trimming removed 1 base at V and 7 bases at J, with 15 bases between. CDR3 sequence (DNA): TGTGCCAGCAGCTTAGGTACACAGGTTGGGAATACGCAGTATTTT. Its protein is CASSLGTQVGNTQYF.

The CDR3 here is CASSQVVAGFLYSNQPQHF. The CDR3 nucleotides are TGCGCCAGCAGCCAAGTTGTGGCAGGTTTTCTTTATAGCAATCAGCCCCAGCATTTT. The chain links TRBV4-1 to TRBJ1-5, with no clear D. The CDR3 runs 19 residues. V was cut by 1 base and J by 0 bases, with 19 bases left in between. Germline CDR1 reads MGHRA; CDR2 reads YSYEKL.

This clonotype has a count of ten or more. The rearrangement joins TRBV15 to TRBJ2-7, with 8 bases identical to TRBD1. V gave up 5 bases and J gave up 7 bases; unmatched junction bases: 4. The CDR3 contains 12 residues. Germline-derived CDR1 and CDR2 are LNHNV and YYDKDF (reference sequence). CDR3 sequence (DNA): TGTGCCACCAGCGGGACAGGTCCTGAGCAGTACGTC. Protein product: CATSGTGPEQYV.

The rearrangement joins TRBV6-2 or TRBV6-3 to TRBJ2-1; maybe TRBD2 (5 bases). The length of the CDR3 is 15 residues. Per germline, CDR1 MNHEY and CDR2 SVGEGT. Trimming pared 6 bases from V and 4 bases from J, leaving 16 bases between. This chain's CDR3 is CASRQLVEAYNEQFF. The CDR3 DNA reads as TGTGCCAGCAGACAACTAGTGGAGGCATACAATGAGCAGTTCTTC.

V and J are TRBV5-1 and TRBJ1-1; D might be TRBD1 (6 bases). Trimming left V 5 bases short and J 0 bases short, with 14 bases between. Germline V gives CDR1 SGHRS, CDR2 YFSETQ. CDR3 length: 15 amino acids. The CDR3: CASSQTGFMNTEAFF. DNA for the CDR3: TGCGCCAGCAGTCAAACAGGGTTCATGAACACTGAAGCTTTCTTT.

Ten or more counts support this clonotype. The CDR3 DNA sequence: TGCGCCAGCAGCCAAGATGGCCCATTGGTCTCTGGGGCCAACGTCCTGACTTTC. Its translation is CASSQDGPLVSGANVLTF. The chain recombines TRBV4-3 with TRBJ2-6; D is unclear. The V gene's germline CDR1 is LGHNA and CDR2 YSLEER. Trimming pared 0 bases from V and 0 bases from J, leaving 12 bases between. The CDR3 length is 18 residues.

This clonotype showed up just a few times. The rearrangement links TRBV20-1 to TRBJ2-2; no clear D. The CDR3 is 12 residues long. Germline CDR1 is DFQATT and CDR2 is SNEGSKA (reference sequence). Trimming took off 2 bases at V and 6 bases at J, with 7 bases between the two ends. The CDR3 DNA reads as TGCAGTGCTAGAAGGAGCGCCGGGGAGCTGTTTTTT. It translates to CSARRSAGELFF.

This chain links TRBV4-1 with TRBJ1-4; 7 nucleotides line up with TRBD1. Germline lookup yields CDR1 MGHRA and CDR2 YSYEKL. Germline trimming cut 6 bases from V and 6 bases from J; bases unmatched to any gene: 10. The CDR3 is 15 residues long. CDR3 sequence (DNA): TGCGCCAGCAGTCCAATCGACAGGGCAGATGAAAAACTGTTTTTT. It translates to CASSPIDRADEKLFF.

This clonotype was found many times. The V and J genes are TRBV20-1 and TRBJ2-3; the match to TRBD1 covers 9 bases. Losses at the gene ends were 3 bases for V and 3 bases for J; bases not matched to a gene: 4. Germline-derived CDR1 and CDR2 are DFQATT and SNEGSKA (reference sequence). This CDR3 has 14 amino acids. CDR3 protein: CSASMGQGTDTQYF. CDR3 DNA: TGCAGTGCTAGTATGGGACAGGGAACAGATACGCAGTATTTT.

Details on this clonotype: A much larger clone is a single base away; this may be a read error. V gene TRBV6-2 or TRBV6-3 combines with J gene TRBJ2-5; no firm D call. The CDR3 totals 12 residues. Germline lookup yields CDR1 MNHEY and CDR2 SVGEGT. Trimming removed 7 bases at V and 8 bases at J, with 14 bases between. For the CDR3, the DNA is TGTGCCAGCATTTCGGTCGGCGATACCCAGTACTTC. Its protein is CASISVGDTQYF.

The chain links TRBV28 to TRBJ2-5; the D is unclear. This CDR3 spans 12 amino acids. In germline, CDR1 is MDHEN, CDR2 SYDVKM. Trimming removed 1 base from V and 5 bases from J, with 5 bases in between. As DNA, the CDR3 is TGTGCCAGCAGTTTATATCCTGAGACCCAGTACTTC. As protein: CASSLYPETQYF.

This clonotype was counted a few times. The chain combines TRBV6-1 with TRBJ1-2; D gene uncertain. Germline CDR1 MNHNS, CDR2 SASEGT. The V gene lost 3 bases and the J gene lost 0 bases, with 11 bases spanning the gap. This CDR3 spans 15 amino acids. CDR3 nucleotide sequence: TGTGCCAGCAGTGAGGCTTCCCCCGCTAACTATGGCTACACCTTC. This sequence encodes CASSEASPANYGYTF.

This chain connects TRBV4-3 to TRBJ2-4; weak D call: TRBD1 (5 bases). The length of the CDR3 is 15 residues. CDR1 and CDR2 from the germline V gene are LGHNA and YSLEER. V was shortened by 0 bases and J by 6 bases, with 12 bases between the two germline ends. CDR3 nucleotide sequence: TGCGCCAGCAGCCAAGATGGGGCAGGAGTAAACATTCAGTACTTC. Amino acid sequence: CASSQDGAGVNIQYF.

The J gene is TRBJ2-1, the V gene TRBV9; D possibly corresponds to TRBD1 (5 bases). This CDR3 has 13 residues. Germline CDR1 and CDR2: SGDLS and YYNGEE. V lost 0 bases to trimming and J lost 7 bases, with 8 bases between them. The CDR3 region is CASSVEPGNEQFF. As DNA, the CDR3 is TGTGCCAGCAGCGTAGAACCAGGGAATGAGCAGTTCTTC.

The chain employs TRBV20-1 and TRBJ2-7; no firm D call. The CDR3 contains 13 residues. The V gene's germline CDR1 is DFQATT and CDR2 SNEGSKA (reference sequence). Trimming pared 1 base from V and 2 bases from J, leaving 9 bases between. For the CDR3, the DNA is TGCAGTGCTAGAGTCCCAAGTCCCTACGAGCAGTACTTC. This gives the protein CSARVPSPYEQYF.